These T cell receptor beta chains were read from a single sample in a study of early T cells in non-severe SARS-CoV-2 infection. TCRdb reanalysed the 5' RACE reads using MiXCR and keeps one entry per CDR3 protein. The table includes 40,000 or so distinct CDR3 sequences, about 5.6% detected once. Sequencing was performed on whole blood. Receptors originate from an adult who was a healthcare worker with PCR-confirmed SARS-CoV-2 infection or an uninfected control (not recorded which). Both conserved end residues are part of each CDR3. Fields, in order: clone size, V gene, D gene, J gene, CDR3 protein, CDR3 DNA. The D gene is left open where the match is weak. Size tells how often a clone was seen (once, few, many) or the class of an expanded clone, and some rows leave it out.

few	TRBV27	-	TRBJ2-7	CASSPHGERYEQYF	TGTGCCAGCAGTCCCCATGGGGAGCGCTACGAGCAGTACTTC
many	TRBV6-6	-	TRBJ1-3	CASSYSGQTSGNTIYF	TGTGCCAGCAGTTACTCAGGGCAGACCTCTGGAAACACCATATATTTT
many	TRBV4-2	-	TRBJ1-6	CASSQEGHGLGSPLHF	TGTGCCAGCAGCCAAGAGGGACACGGCCTTGGTTCACCCCTCCACTTT
many	TRBV4-2	TRBD2	TRBJ2-4	CASIKSGGAKNIQYF	TGTGCCAGCATCAAAAGCGGGGGGGCCAAAAACATTCAGTACTTC
many	TRBV6-5	-	TRBJ1-2	CASSPWNYGYTF	TGTGCCAGCAGCCCATGGAACTATGGCTACACCTTC
many	TRBV11-2	TRBD2	TRBJ2-3	CASTDGSGGRGDTQYF	TGTGCCAGCACCGACGGAAGCGGGGGTCGGGGGGATACGCAGTATTTT
many	TRBV20-1	-	TRBJ1-3	CSATRSGNTIYF	TGCAGTGCTACTCGCTCTGGAAACACCATATATTTT
few	TRBV12-3/TRBV12-4	-	TRBJ2-3	CASCRGLLGSRTQYF	TGTGCCAGTTGTAGAGGACTCCTCGGGTCACGTACGCAGTATTTT
-	TRBV24-1	-	TRBJ2-1	CATSFGSASYNEQFF	TGTGCCACCAGTTTCGGGAGTGCTTCCTACAATGAGCAGTTCTTC
many	TRBV25-1	-	TRBJ2-3	CASEGSTGDTQYF	TGTGCCAGCGAGGGGTCTACTGGAGATACGCAGTATTTT
many	TRBV12-5	TRBD2	TRBJ2-5	CASADGTSGSETQYF	TGTGCTAGTGCCGACGGGACTAGCGGGAGTGAGACCCAGTACTTC
few	TRBV7-9	TRBD1	TRBJ2-1	CASSYRGRGVSNEQFF	TGTGCCAGCAGTTACAGGGGGCGCGGGGTTAGCAATGAGCAGTTCTTC
many	TRBV2	TRBD1	TRBJ1-5	CASTGTDNQPQHF	TGTGCCAGCACCGGGACAGACAATCAGCCCCAGCATTTT
many	TRBV21-1	-	TRBJ2-2	CASSNWSRTGELFF	TGTGCCAGCAGCAATTGGAGCCGCACCGGGGAGCTGTTTTTT
few	TRBV7-9	-	TRBJ2-7	CASTGAASPYEQYF	TGTGCCAGCACAGGGGCTGCTTCCCCCTACGAGCAGTACTTC
many	TRBV4-1	TRBD1	TRBJ2-7	CASSAGTGMDEQYF	TGCGCCAGCAGCGCCGGGACAGGGATGGACGAGCAGTACTTC
many	TRBV5-4	-	TRBJ2-3	CASSRWGGNTDTQYF	TGTGCCAGCAGCCGGTGGGGCGGCAACACAGATACGCAGTATTTT
many	TRBV5-1	-	TRBJ2-5	CASDLRQETQYF	TGCGCCAGCGACCTCCGGCAAGAGACCCAGTACTTC
many	TRBV6-2/TRBV6-3	-	TRBJ1-1	CASSYSTRGVTEAFF	TGTGCCAGCAGTTACTCGACCCGAGGTGTCACTGAAGCTTTCTTT
-	TRBV14	-	TRBJ2-5	CASSQEEGASETQYF	TGTGCCAGCAGCCAAGAAGAAGGGGCCTCGGAGACCCAGTACTTC
many	TRBV9	TRBD1	TRBJ2-7	CASSVAQGAVREQYF	TGTGCCAGCAGCGTAGCACAGGGGGCGGTTCGTGAGCAGTACTTC
-	TRBV6-6	-	TRBJ2-5	CASSYSTLAETQYF	TGTGCCAGCAGTTACTCGACGCTAGCGGAGACCCAGTACTTC
-	TRBV5-1	-	TRBJ1-4	CASSLDPYNEKLFF	TGCGCCAGCAGCTTGGATCCCTATAATGAAAAACTGTTTTTT